This note documents a single T cell receptor (beta chain) sequence. The data originate from a study of beta chain features in type 1 diabetes. V lost 2 bases to trimming and J lost 2 bases, with 13 bases between them. The CDR3 contains 16 residues. Germline values: CDR1 GTSNPN, CDR2 SVGIG (reference sequence). Expressed TCRB transcripts got sequenced, as all isolated RNA was reverse transcribed. Method: immunoSEQ multiplex PCR; TCRdb's copy keeps in-frame clones and lacks some. This table has about 150,000 clones, around 8% appearing once. The specimen sequenced was central memory CD4+ T cells from blood. The TCR originated in a man aged 18 to 29 in good health. V and J are TRBV30 and TRBJ2-6; D possibly corresponds to TRBD1 (6 bases). CDR3 DNA sequence: TGTGCCTGGAGTCCCAAACAGGGAACTGGGGCCAACGTCCTGACTTTC. This gives the protein CAWSPKQGTGANVLTF.